The 32 T cell receptor beta chains below come from one sample, sequenced in a study of early T cells in non-severe SARS-CoV-2 infection. TCRdb recomputed calls from the 5' RACE reads with MiXCR, one row per CDR3 protein. Seen here are more than 80,000 distinct CDR3 sequences, approximately 10% observed once, and the top ten hold roughly 5%. The sequenced material came from whole blood. The source is an adult who was a healthcare worker with PCR-confirmed SARS-CoV-2 infection or an uninfected control (not recorded which).

The chain employs TRBV7-8 and TRBJ1-4; D call uncertain. Germline V gives CDR1 SGHVS, CDR2 FQNEAQ. V was pared by 1 base and J by 4 bases, with 7 bases between. The CDR3 length is 14 residues. The CDR3 DNA reads TGTGCCAGCAGCTTAGGGACCCTTAATGAAAAACTGTTTTTT. The encoded protein is CASSLGTLNEKLFF.

The rearrangement uses TRBV29-1 and TRBJ2-1; 11 positions agree with TRBD2. The V and J ends lost 3 bases and 4 bases, in that order; junction bases with no gene match: 5. CDR3 size: 15 residues. CDR1 is SQVTM and CDR2 is ANQGSEA in the germline V gene. CDR3 in DNA: TGCAGCGTTGATCGGGGACTAGCGGATTACAATGAGCAGTTCTTC. It yields the protein CSVDRGLADYNEQFF.

This clonotype was detected ten times or more. The chain carries TRBV15 and TRBJ2-3; TRBD2 might be the D (5 bases). Per the germline V gene, CDR1 is LNHNV and CDR2 is YYDKDF (reference sequence). The CDR3 has 17 residues. V was trimmed by 4 bases and J by 4 bases, leaving 21 bases between them. CDR3 residues: CATSTSMRARGADTQYF. The DNA for the CDR3 is TGTGCCACCAGCACCAGCATGCGGGCCCGGGGTGCAGATACGCAGTATTTT.

This clonotype occurred a few times. The rearrangement links TRBV28 to TRBJ2-2, with a possible D match to TRBD1 (5 bases). The germline CDR1 and CDR2 sequences are MDHEN and SYDVKM. The CDR3 consists of 14 residues. Trimming left V 7 bases short and J 6 bases short, with 15 bases between. The CDR3 sequence is CASNRQTASGELFF. CDR3 bases: TGTGCCAGCAATCGCCAGACAGCCTCCGGGGAGCTGTTTTTT.

Ten or more counts support this clonotype. The J gene is TRBJ1-5, the V gene TRBV5-6, with 7 bases fitting TRBD1. V lost 4 bases, J lost 4 bases, and 11 bases stayed unmatched. The CDR3 covers 16 residues. Germline V gives CDR1 SGHDT, CDR2 YYEEEE. CDR3 amino acids: CASSMAGGPRNQPQHF. Written as DNA, the CDR3 is TGTGCCAGCAGCATGGCAGGGGGTCCTCGAAATCAGCCCCAGCATTTT.

The chain joins TRBV18 to TRBJ1-4; TRBD1 matches 7 bases. V was clipped by 4 bases and J by 0 bases; unmatched bases: 2. Germline CDR1 is KGHSH and CDR2 is LQKENI. This CDR3 is built from 15 residues. The CDR3 region is CASSRTGATNEKLFF. As DNA, the CDR3 is TGTGCCAGCTCACGAACAGGGGCAACTAATGAAAAACTGTTTTTT.

This sequence joins TRBV20-1 and TRBJ1-5; D remains unclear. CDR1 is DFQATT and CDR2 is SNEGSKA in the germline V gene (reference sequence). This CDR3 region has 12 residues. Trimming removed 6 bases from V and 4 bases from J, with 10 bases in between. The DNA for the CDR3 is TGCAGTGCCCAGGAGGGAAATCAGCCCCAGCATTTT. As protein: CSAQEGNQPQHF.

In this sample, this clonotype turned up many times. The rearrangement links TRBV7-9 to TRBJ1-5; 7 bases fit TRBD1. The CDR3 is 14 amino acids. Germline lookup yields CDR1 SEHNR and CDR2 FQNEAQ (reference sequence). Unmatched junction bases numbered 8, after V lost 5 bases and J lost 7 bases. The CDR3 loop reads CASSADRVTQPQHF. CDR3 DNA: TGTGCCAGCAGCGCCGACAGGGTGACCCAGCCCCAGCATTTT.

This clonotype has at least ten counts. The chain employs TRBV7-9 and TRBJ1-1; the D is unclear. The CDR3 consists of 15 residues. Germline lookup yields CDR1 SEHNR and CDR2 FQNEAQ (reference sequence). V was trimmed by 2 bases and J by 0 bases, leaving 10 bases between them. This chain's CDR3 is CASSLSYSMNTEAFF. In DNA, the CDR3 is TGTGCCAGCAGCTTATCTTATTCCATGAACACTGAAGCTTTCTTT.

CDR3 nucleotides: TGTGCCAGCATAGGGACTCCAACAACGGAGACTGAAGCTTTCTTT. It codes for CASIGTPTTETEAFF. The gene calls are TRBV27 and TRBJ1-1, with D possibly matching TRBD1 (5 bases). Germline V gene lookup returns CDR1 MNHEY and CDR2 SMNVEV (reference sequence). The CDR3 has 15 residues. Trimming took off 7 bases at V and 5 bases at J, with 20 bases between the two ends.

V gene TRBV12-3 or TRBV12-4 combines with J gene TRBJ1-6; TRBD1 matches 8 bases. Trimming removed 0 bases from V and 8 bases from J; junction bases left unmatched: 3. The CDR3 covers 15 residues. CDR3 protein: CASSLATGGDSPLHF. In DNA, the CDR3 is TGTGCCAGCAGTTTAGCCACAGGGGGGGATTCACCCCTCCACTTT.

This clonotype was counted only a few times. V usage is TRBV20-1 and J usage is TRBJ2-3, with 7 bases aligning to TRBD1. Germline loops: CDR1 DFQATT, CDR2 SNEGSKA (reference sequence). J was trimmed by 0 bases and V by 4 bases; bases with no gene match: 19. The CDR3 spans 19 residues. CDR3 in DNA: TGCAGTGCTAACCTACTCCGATACGGGACAGCTTATAGCACAGATACGCAGTATTTT. This encodes CSANLLRYGTAYSTDTQYF.

This clonotype was picked up many times. The gene calls are TRBV7-3 and TRBJ1-1; 9 bases fit TRBD1. The CDR3 has 16 residues. CDR1 and CDR2 from the germline V gene are SGHTA and FQGTGA. V dropped 4 bases and J dropped 4; count of bases not matched to a gene: 10. CDR3 in amino acids: CASSSGQGPGSTEAFF. The DNA of the CDR3 is TGTGCCAGCAGCTCGGGACAGGGTCCCGGTAGCACTGAAGCTTTCTTT.

This clonotype was recorded a few times. The chain has TRBV7-2 and TRBJ2-7; TRBD1 agrees at 7 bases. V lost 6 bases, J lost 3 bases, and 14 bases stayed unmatched. Germline V gene lookup returns CDR1 SGHTA and CDR2 FQGNSA. This CDR3 region has 16 residues. The DNA for the CDR3 is TGTGCCAGCAGTCAAAGATCGGGACAGTCAATCTACGAGCAGTACTTC. This sequence encodes CASSQRSGQSIYEQYF.

Many counts were recorded for this clonotype. This sequence joins TRBV28 and TRBJ2-3; 7 bases map to TRBD2. From germline, CDR1 is MDHEN and CDR2 SYDVKM. Unmatched junction bases numbered 12, after V lost 2 bases and J lost 4 bases. The CDR3 loop spans 17 amino acids. The CDR3, as DNA: TGTGCCAGCAGTTTAATGGGGCGGGAGACAGCGGCAGATACGCAGTATTTT. It encodes CASSLMGRETAADTQYF.

This clonotype was detected only a few times. The genes are TRBV20-1 and TRBJ2-7; D is undetermined. Per germline, CDR1 DFQATT and CDR2 SNEGSKA (reference sequence). With 6 bases removed from V and 0 bases from J, the gap between germline ends came to 12 bases. The CDR3 consists of 13 residues. The CDR3 sequence is CSAVGPSSYEQYF. CDR3 nucleotides: TGCAGTGCCGTCGGCCCCAGCTCCTACGAGCAGTACTTC.

The chain joins TRBV2 to TRBJ2-6; D remains ambiguous. Germline V gives CDR1 SNHLY, CDR2 FYNNEI. The CDR3 consists of 16 residues. V was shortened by 4 bases and J by 0 bases, with 10 bases between the two germline ends. Here the CDR3 reads CASSANKASGANVLTF. In DNA, the CDR3 is TGTGCCAGCAGTGCGAATAAAGCCTCTGGGGCCAACGTCCTGACTTTC.

This clonotype was seen at least ten times. V gene TRBV12-3 or TRBV12-4 combines with J gene TRBJ1-1; D unclear. This CDR3 has 15 residues. The germline V and J ends were trimmed by 2 bases and 0 bases, with 10 bases remaining between them. CDR3 in amino acids: CASSLKQSLNTEAFF. The CDR3 region has the DNA TGTGCCAGCAGTTTAAAACAGAGCCTGAACACTGAAGCTTTCTTT.

This clonotype was counted many times. V usage is TRBV18 and J usage is TRBJ1-3; 8 bases line up with TRBD1. The CDR3 loop spans 17 amino acids. The junction had 7 bases not matched to a gene; V was cut back by 3 bases and J by 0 bases. Germline V lookup: CDR1 KGHSH, CDR2 LQKENI. Here the CDR3 reads CASSPIPGQDSGNTIYF. The CDR3 DNA is TGTGCCAGCTCACCGATCCCGGGACAGGACTCTGGAAACACCATATATTTT. The full variable domain, with the rest looked up from reference TRBV18 and TRBJ1-3, is NAGVMQNPRHLVRRRGQEARLRCSPMKGHSHVYWYRQLPEEGLKFMVYLQKENIIDESGMPKERFSAEFPKEGPSILRIQQVVRGDSAAYFCASSPIPGQDSGNTIYFGEGSWLTVV.

This clonotype came up many times. The chain carries TRBV4-2 and TRBJ1-6, with no clear D. There are 16 residues in the CDR3. The germline V gene has CDR1 LGHNA and CDR2 YNFKEQ. Trimming shortened V by 0 bases and J by 9 bases, and 15 bases separated the two germline ends. This CDR3 is CASSQERIQVGSPLHF. The CDR3 DNA sequence: TGTGCCAGCAGCCAAGAAAGAATTCAAGTCGGTTCACCCCTCCACTTT.

This clonotype has at least ten counts. The J gene is TRBJ1-6, the V gene TRBV11-2; D not certain. Trimming took off 1 base at V and 7 bases at J, with 17 bases between the two ends. From germline, CDR1 is SGHAT and CDR2 FQNNGV. The CDR3 sequence is 17 residues long. The CDR3, as DNA: TGTGCCAGCAGCTTAGGACCTGGGAGGGCCTCGAATTCACCCCTCCACTTT. It yields the protein CASSLGPGRASNSPLHF. Together with reference TRBV11-2 and TRBJ1-6, the CDR3 gives the full variable domain: EAGVAQSPRYKIIEKRQSVAFWCNPISGHATLYWYQQILGQGPKLLIQFQNNGVVDDSQLPKDRFSAERLKGVDSTLKIQPAKLEDSAVYLCASSLGPGRASNSPLHFGNGTRLTVT.

This clonotype was detected only a few times. This rearrangement joins TRBV6-1 to TRBJ2-2, with 10 bases matching TRBD2. V was pared by 8 bases and J by 3 bases, with 6 bases of the junction left unmatched. The V gene's germline CDR1 is MNHNS and CDR2 SASEGT. The CDR3 is 15 residues long. Here the CDR3 DNA reads TGTGCCAGCTCCTTCACTAGCGGGGACACCGGGGAGCTGTTTTTT. Translation: CASSFTSGDTGELFF.

There are many counts of this clonotype. This chain connects TRBV2 to TRBJ2-7, with a possible D match to TRBD2 (5 bases). This CDR3 is built from 15 residues. CDR1 and CDR2 (germline): SNHLY, FYNNEI. The V end was cut by 3 bases, the J end by 3 bases, with 15 bases between. CDR3 nucleotide sequence: TGTGCCAGCAGTGACCGAGGACTTTCTAACTACGAGCAGTACTTC. Encoded protein: CASSDRGLSNYEQYF.

This clonotype was observed at least ten times. The rearrangement joins TRBV11-2 to TRBJ1-3, with 7 bases lining up with TRBD1. The V gene's germline CDR1 is SGHAT and CDR2 FQNNGV. The CDR3 sequence is 18 residues long. The trim removed 1 base at V and 0 bases at J, leaving 9 bases unmatched. DNA of the CDR3: TGTGCCAGCAGCTTAGTTCGGGACAGCCACTACTCTGGAAACACCATATATTTT. It specifies CASSLVRDSHYSGNTIYF.

The CDR3 here is CASSLQGVNEQFF. The CDR3 region has the DNA TGTGCCAGCAGCTTGCAAGGAGTGAATGAGCAGTTCTTC. The rearrangement links TRBV9 to TRBJ2-1; D uncertain. The CDR3 covers 13 residues. The V gene lost 4 bases and the J gene lost 7 bases, with 12 bases spanning the gap. Germline V CDR1 and CDR2: SGDLS, YYNGEE.

The sample holds many counts of this clonotype. The chain recombines TRBV29-1 with TRBJ1-5, with TRBD1 identical over 7 bases. The CDR3 extends over 14 amino acids. Trimming cost V 4 bases and J 5 bases; bases outside gene matches: 8. Per germline, CDR1 SQVTM and CDR2 ANQGSEA. CDR3 in amino acids: CSVVVAGGYQPQHF. The CDR3 DNA is TGCAGCGTTGTTGTTGCAGGGGGGTATCAGCCCCAGCATTTT.

This clonotype was counted once. V is TRBV24-1 and J is TRBJ2-1; TRBD2 matches at 10 bases. The CDR3 is 13 residues long. The germline V gene has CDR1 KGHDR and CDR2 SFDVKD. V lost 5 bases, J lost 14 bases, and 8 bases stayed unmatched. The CDR3 loop is CATSGISGGQKFF. CDR3 DNA: TGTGCCACCAGTGGAATTAGCGGGGGGCAAAAGTTCTTC.

This clonotype was counted a few times. The gene calls are TRBV2 and TRBJ2-3; no clear D gene. The CDR3 sequence is 15 residues long. From germline, CDR1 is SNHLY and CDR2 FYNNEI. Between the trimmed V and J ends, which lost 1 base and 0 bases, there was a span of 8 bases. The CDR3 DNA reads as TGTGCCAGCAGTGAAGAGAAGGGTAGCACAGATACGCAGTATTTT. Amino acid sequence: CASSEEKGSTDTQYF.

A few counts support this clonotype. V gene TRBV7-3 combines with J gene TRBJ2-1; 9 nucleotides line up with TRBD1. This CDR3 contains 14 residues. From germline, CDR1 is SGHTA and CDR2 FQGTGA. The J segment lost 6 bases and the V segment lost 5 bases, leaving 5 bases of the junction unmatched. CDR3 residues: CASSHRDRANEQFF. The CDR3 region has the DNA TGTGCCAGCAGCCACCGGGACAGGGCCAATGAGCAGTTCTTC.

This clonotype was detected a few times. The chain carries TRBV5-1 and TRBJ1-6; D uncertain. This CDR3 is built from 12 residues. The V end was cut by 2 bases, the J end by 5 bases, with 2 bases between. Per the germline V gene, CDR1 is SGHRS and CDR2 is YFSETQ. The CDR3 region has the DNA TGCGCCAGCAGCTTAAATAATTCACCCCTCCACTTT. Translation: CASSLNNSPLHF.

The V and J genes are TRBV7-2 and TRBJ2-7, with D possibly being TRBD1 (7 bases). This CDR3 contains 14 residues. Germline V gene data show CDR1 as SGHTA and CDR2 as FQGNSA. Trimming removed 3 bases from V and 4 bases from J, with 13 bases in between. The CDR3 spells CASSLLEGAYEQYF. CDR3 coding DNA: TGTGCCAGCAGCTTGTTGGAGGGGGCTTACGAGCAGTACTTC.

This clonotype was detected many times. This chain links TRBV29-1 with TRBJ2-3; 7 positions match TRBD1. The CDR3 loop spans 14 amino acids. Germline V gene sequence: CDR1 SQVTM, CDR2 ANQGSEA. V lost 3 bases and J lost 3; bases outside the gene matches: 6. CDR3 sequence: CSVDNRGRTDTQYF. As DNA, the CDR3 is TGCAGCGTTGACAACAGGGGAAGGACAGATACGCAGTATTTT.